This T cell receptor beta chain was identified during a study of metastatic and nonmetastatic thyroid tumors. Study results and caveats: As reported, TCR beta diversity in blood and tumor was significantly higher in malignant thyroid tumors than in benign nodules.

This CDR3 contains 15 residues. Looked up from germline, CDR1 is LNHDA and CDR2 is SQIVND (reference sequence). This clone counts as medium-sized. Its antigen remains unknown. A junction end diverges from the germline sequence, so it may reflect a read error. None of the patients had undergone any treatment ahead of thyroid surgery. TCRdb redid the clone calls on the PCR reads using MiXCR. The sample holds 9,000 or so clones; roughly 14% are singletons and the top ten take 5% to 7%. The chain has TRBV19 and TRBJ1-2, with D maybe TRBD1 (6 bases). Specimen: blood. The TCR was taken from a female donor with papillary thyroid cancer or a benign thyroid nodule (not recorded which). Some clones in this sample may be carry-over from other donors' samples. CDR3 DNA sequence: TGTGTCAGTACCCGAGGACAGCTAAACCCCTATGGCTACACCTTC. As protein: CVSTRGQLNPYGYTF.